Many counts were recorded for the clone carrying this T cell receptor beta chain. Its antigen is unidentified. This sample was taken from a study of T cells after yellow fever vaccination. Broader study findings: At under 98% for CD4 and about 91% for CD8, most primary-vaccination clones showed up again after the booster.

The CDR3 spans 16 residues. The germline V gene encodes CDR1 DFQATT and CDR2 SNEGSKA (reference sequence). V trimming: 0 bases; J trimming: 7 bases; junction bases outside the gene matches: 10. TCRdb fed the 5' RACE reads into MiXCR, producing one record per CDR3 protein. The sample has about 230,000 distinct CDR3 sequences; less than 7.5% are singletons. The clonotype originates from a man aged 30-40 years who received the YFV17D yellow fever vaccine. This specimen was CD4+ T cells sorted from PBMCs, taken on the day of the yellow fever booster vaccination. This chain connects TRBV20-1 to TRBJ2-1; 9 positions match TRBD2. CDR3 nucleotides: TGCAGTGCTAGAGATCTTTCTAGCGGGAAGGGGAATGAGCAGTTCTTC. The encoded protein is CSARDLSSGKGNEQFF.